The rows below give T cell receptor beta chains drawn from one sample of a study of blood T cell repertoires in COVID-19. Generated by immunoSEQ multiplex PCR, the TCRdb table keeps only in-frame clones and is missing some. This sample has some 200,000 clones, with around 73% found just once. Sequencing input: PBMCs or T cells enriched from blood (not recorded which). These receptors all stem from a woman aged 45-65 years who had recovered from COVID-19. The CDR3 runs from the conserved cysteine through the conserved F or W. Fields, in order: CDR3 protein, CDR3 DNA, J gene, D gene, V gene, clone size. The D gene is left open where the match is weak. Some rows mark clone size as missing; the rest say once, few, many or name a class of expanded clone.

CDR3aa: CASRGGLSYNEQFF
CDR3nt: TGTGCCAGCAGGGGCGGACTCTCCTACAATGAGCAGTTCTTC
j_gene: TRBJ2-1
d_gene: .
v_gene: TRBV6-5
abundance: few

CDR3aa: CASSQDPPSPDTQYF
CDR3nt: TGCGCCAGCAGCCAAGATCCCCCTAGCCCAGATACGCAGTATTTT
j_gene: TRBJ2-3
d_gene: .
v_gene: TRBV4-1
abundance: .

CDR3aa: CASSLARGRAGHEQFF
CDR3nt: TGTGCCAGCAGCCTAGCTCGAGGGAGGGCCGGTCATGAGCAGTTCTTC
j_gene: TRBJ2-1
d_gene: TRBD2
v_gene: TRBV14
abundance: .

CDR3aa: CASSDGLRDSRYF
CDR3nt: TGTGCCAGCAGTGATGGGTTGAGGGACAGTCGGTACTTC
j_gene: TRBJ2-4
d_gene: TRBD1
v_gene: TRBV2
abundance: few

CDR3aa: CASSPWTGLGLGQPQHF
CDR3nt: TGTGCCAGCAGTCCTTGGACAGGGCTTGGGTTGGGTCAGCCCCAGCATTTT
j_gene: TRBJ1-5
d_gene: TRBD1
v_gene: TRBV27
abundance: .

CDR3aa: CASKKTSAVDTQYF
CDR3nt: TGCGCCAGCAAGAAGACTAGCGCGGTCGATACGCAGTATTTT
j_gene: TRBJ2-3
d_gene: TRBD2
v_gene: TRBV5-1
abundance: .

CDR3aa: CASSPGGADEKLFF
CDR3nt: TGTGCCAGCAGCCCAGGGGGAGCGGATGAAAAACTGTTTTTT
j_gene: TRBJ1-4
d_gene: TRBD1
v_gene: TRBV6-4
abundance: .

CDR3aa: CASSFGQAGELFF
CDR3nt: TGTGCCAGCAGCTTTGGGCAAGCCGGGGAGCTGTTTTTT
j_gene: TRBJ2-2
d_gene: .
v_gene: TRBV5-4
abundance: .

CDR3aa: CASSGLAGRPPEQYF
CDR3nt: TGTGCCAGCAGTGGACTAGCGGGACGCCCCCCCGAGCAGTACTTC
j_gene: TRBJ2-7
d_gene: TRBD2
v_gene: TRBV27
abundance: .

CDR3aa: CASKGQGATERTDTQYF
CDR3nt: TGTGCCAGCAAGGGACAGGGGGCAACCGAACGAACAGATACGCAGTATTTT
j_gene: TRBJ2-3
d_gene: TRBD1
v_gene: TRBV7-9
abundance: .

CDR3aa: CASSPTGGTGNTIYF
CDR3nt: TGTGCCAGCAGCCCCACAGGGGGCACGGGAAACACCATATATTTT
j_gene: TRBJ1-3
d_gene: TRBD1
v_gene: TRBV3-1/TRBV3-2
abundance: once

CDR3aa: CASSLGPGGQPQHF
CDR3nt: TGCGCCAGCAGCTTGGGACCGGGAGGCCAGCCCCAGCATTTT
j_gene: TRBJ1-5
d_gene: .
v_gene: TRBV5-1
abundance: .

CDR3aa: CASSRSGQGLGPLHF
CDR3nt: TGTGCCAGCAGTCGCTCGGGACAGGGGTTGGGGCCCCTCCACTTT
j_gene: TRBJ1-6
d_gene: TRBD1
v_gene: TRBV28
abundance: .

CDR3aa: CASREQGLSIYF
CDR3nt: TGTGCCAGCAGAGAACAGGGTTTGTCCATATATTTT
j_gene: TRBJ1-3
d_gene: .
v_gene: TRBV2
abundance: .

CDR3aa: CASSLPSGRYNEQFF
CDR3nt: TGCGCCAGCAGCTTGCCTAGCGGGAGGTACAATGAGCAGTTCTTC
j_gene: TRBJ2-1
d_gene: TRBD2
v_gene: TRBV5-1
abundance: .

CDR3aa: CASSSTSGYEQYF
CDR3nt: TGTGCCAGCAGTTCTACTAGCGGCTACGAGCAGTACTTC
j_gene: TRBJ2-7
d_gene: TRBD2
v_gene: TRBV7-2
abundance: .

CDR3aa: CATSDTRLARNYNEQFF
CDR3nt: TGTGCCACCAGTGATACAAGACTAGCCAGGAACTACAATGAGCAGTTCTTC
j_gene: TRBJ2-1
d_gene: TRBD2
v_gene: TRBV24-1
abundance: .

CDR3aa: CASSQRTSGGQETQYF
CDR3nt: TGTGCCAGCAGCCAGAGGACTAGCGGGGGACAAGAGACCCAGTACTTC
j_gene: TRBJ2-5
d_gene: TRBD2
v_gene: TRBV5-4
abundance: few

CDR3aa: CASSLKGAANYGYTF
CDR3nt: TGTGCCAGCAGCTTGAAAGGGGCGGCCAACTATGGCTACACCTTC
j_gene: TRBJ1-2
d_gene: .
v_gene: TRBV5-8
abundance: .

CDR3aa: CAISGSSNEKLFF
CDR3nt: TGTGCCATCAGTGGGAGCTCTAATGAAAAACTGTTTTTT
j_gene: TRBJ1-4
d_gene: .
v_gene: TRBV10-3
abundance: .

CDR3aa: CASSFRQGPSTEAFF
CDR3nt: TGTGCCAGCAGCTTCCGACAGGGTCCGAGCACTGAAGCTTTCTTT
j_gene: TRBJ1-1
d_gene: TRBD1
v_gene: TRBV7-8
abundance: many

CDR3aa: CATQRKPNTEAFF
CDR3nt: TGTGCCACCCAGCGGAAACCGAACACTGAAGCTTTCTTT
j_gene: TRBJ1-1
d_gene: .
v_gene: TRBV7-3
abundance: .

CDR3aa: CASGRDFNTEAFF
CDR3nt: TGTGCCAGCGGTAGAGATTTCAACACTGAAGCTTTCTTT
j_gene: TRBJ1-1
d_gene: .
v_gene: TRBV2
abundance: .